The clone carrying this T cell receptor beta chain was seen at least ten times. Its cognate antigen is unknown. This entry belongs to a study of T cells after posttransplantation cyclophosphamide. Findings and caveats of the study: TRB overlap between skin or GI tissue T cells and blood was limited.

The data were produced by immunoSEQ multiplex PCR, yet TCRdb's version contains in-frame clones alone and is incomplete. The sample is made up of 20,000 to 25,000 clones, none counted only once. Trimming removed 8 bases at V and 2 bases at J, with 12 bases between. The CDR3 is 13 amino acids. Germline-derived CDR1 and CDR2 are ENHRY and SYGVKD. The receptor was isolated from a woman aged 60-70 years in good health, CMV-negative, and a related stem cell transplant donor. The sample comprised PBMCs. The chain is built from TRBV10-3 and TRBJ1-2; no clear D. This chain's CDR3 is CAIRRGENYGYTF. The CDR3 DNA reads TGTGCCATCCGGCGGGGTGAAAACTATGGCTACACCTTC.